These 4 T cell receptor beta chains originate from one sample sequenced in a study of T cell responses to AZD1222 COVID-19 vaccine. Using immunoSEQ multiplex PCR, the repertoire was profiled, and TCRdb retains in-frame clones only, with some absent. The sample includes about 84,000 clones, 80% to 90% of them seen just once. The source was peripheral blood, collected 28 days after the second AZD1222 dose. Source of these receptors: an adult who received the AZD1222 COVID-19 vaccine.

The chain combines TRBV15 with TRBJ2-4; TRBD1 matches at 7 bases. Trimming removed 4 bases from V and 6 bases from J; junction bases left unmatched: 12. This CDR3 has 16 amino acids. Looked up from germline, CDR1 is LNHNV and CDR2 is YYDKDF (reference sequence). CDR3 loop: CATSTDQTGSGNIQYF. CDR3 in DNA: TGTGCCACCAGCACAGACCAGACAGGGAGTGGAAACATTCAGTACTTC.

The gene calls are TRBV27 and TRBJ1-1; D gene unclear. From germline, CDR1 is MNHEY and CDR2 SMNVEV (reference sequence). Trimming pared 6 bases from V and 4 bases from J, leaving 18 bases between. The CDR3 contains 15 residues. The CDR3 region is CASRPGSRFPTEAFF. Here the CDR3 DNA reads TGTGCCAGCAGACCGGGTAGCCGTTTTCCCACTGAAGCTTTCTTT.

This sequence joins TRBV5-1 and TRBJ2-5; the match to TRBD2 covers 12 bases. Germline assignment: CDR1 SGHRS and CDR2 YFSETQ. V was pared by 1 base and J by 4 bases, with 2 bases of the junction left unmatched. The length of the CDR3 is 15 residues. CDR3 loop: CASSLTSGGLETQYF. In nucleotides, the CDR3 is TGCGCCAGCAGCTTGACTAGCGGGGGGTTAGAGACCCAGTACTTC.

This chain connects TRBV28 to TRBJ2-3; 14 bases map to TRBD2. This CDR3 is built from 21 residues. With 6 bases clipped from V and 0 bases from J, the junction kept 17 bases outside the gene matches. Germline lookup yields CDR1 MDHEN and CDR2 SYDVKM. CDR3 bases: TGTGCCAGCAGGCCTAATCGACTAGCGGGGGGGCCTTCCCCTAGCACAGATACGCAGTATTTT. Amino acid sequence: CASRPNRLAGGPSPSTDTQYF.